These 28 T cell receptor beta chains came from one sample sequenced in a study of blood T cell repertoires in COVID-19. Generated by immunoSEQ multiplex PCR, the TCRdb table keeps only in-frame clones and is missing some. The sample yields roughly 80,000 clones, about 91% seen once. Specimen: peripheral blood. Source of these receptors: a woman at least 80 years old with acute or convalescent COVID-19.

The chain has TRBV19 and TRBJ1-5; D unresolved. Germline assignment: CDR1 LNHDA and CDR2 SQIVND (reference sequence). This CDR3 is 12 amino acids long. V was clipped by 6 bases and J by 2 bases, with 5 bases between them. This chain's CDR3 is CASSGGNQPQHF. The CDR3 DNA follows: TGTGCCAGTAGCGGTGGCAATCAGCCCCAGCATTTT.

This chain joins TRBV7-9 and TRBJ2-3; no clear D gene. Germline CDR1 reads SEHNR; CDR2 reads FQNEAQ (reference sequence). Trimming stripped 3 bases from V and 0 bases from J, with 7 bases between. The CDR3 length is 14 residues. CDR3: CASSLAQSTDTQYF. In DNA form, the CDR3 reads TGTGCCAGCAGCTTGGCCCAGAGCACAGATACGCAGTATTTT.

This chain joins TRBV4-3 and TRBJ2-4, with a tentative D call TRBD2 (5 bases). Germline-derived CDR1 and CDR2 are LGHNA and YSLEER. Trimming left V 0 bases short and J 9 bases short, with 12 bases between. CDR3 length equals 14 residues. CDR3 DNA: TGCGCCAGCAGCCAAGATCGGCGGGTTGGCATTCAGTACTTC. Amino acids: CASSQDRRVGIQYF.

This chain uses TRBV5-1 with TRBJ1-4; tentatively, D is TRBD1 (6 bases). The germline V gene has CDR1 SGHRS and CDR2 YFSETQ. CDR3 size: 12 residues. The V gene lost 2 bases and the J gene lost 8 bases, with 7 bases spanning the gap. CDR3 in DNA: TGCGCCAGCAGCTTCGACAGGGAAAAACTGTTTTTT. It translates to CASSFDREKLFF.

The CDR3: CASSDRLRSEQYF. The DNA of the CDR3 is TGTGCCAGTAGCGACAGATTACGCTCCGAGCAGTACTTC. The V call is TRBV19, the J call TRBJ2-7; the D gene is possibly TRBD1 (5 bases). V was cut by 6 bases and J by 6 bases, with 15 bases left in between. Looked up from germline, CDR1 is LNHDA and CDR2 is SQIVND (reference sequence). The CDR3 runs to 13 residues.

The CDR3 nucleotides are TGTGCCAGCAGTTCCCCCACGGGACTGAAGTACCAAGAGACCCAGTACTTC. Translated, it gives CASSSPTGLKYQETQYF. The chain uses TRBV6-2 or TRBV6-3 and TRBJ2-5; TRBD2 is a possible D gene (6 bases). The ends were cut back, 4 bases at V and 0 bases at J, with 18 bases in the middle. Germline values: CDR1 MNHEY, CDR2 SVGEGT. This CDR3 has 17 residues.

The chain uses TRBV6-5 and TRBJ2-7, with 9 bases aligning to TRBD1. Germline V gives CDR1 MNHEY, CDR2 SVGAGI. The V segment lost 6 bases and the J segment 6 bases; nucleotides outside the gene matches: 9. This CDR3 region has 14 residues. DNA of the CDR3: TGTGCCAGCAGCCTTACAGGGGGCCGGGGCGAGCAGTACTTC. Translating gives CASSLTGGRGEQYF.

This chain uses TRBV5-6 with TRBJ2-5, with D possibly matching TRBD2 (5 bases). Trimming stripped 1 base from V and 6 bases from J, with 7 bases between. Germline V lookup: CDR1 SGHDT, CDR2 YYEEEE. The CDR3 is 12 amino acids. The CDR3 protein is CASSLRGKTQYF. The DNA for the CDR3 is TGTGCCAGCAGCTTGCGAGGGAAGACCCAGTACTTC. Full variable domain (remainder filled in from reference TRBV5-6 and TRBJ2-5): DAGVTQSPTHLIKTRGQQVTLRCSPKSGHDTVSWYQQALGQGPQFIFQYYEEEERQRGNFPDRFSGHQFPNYSSELNVNALLLGDSALYLCASSLRGKTQYFGPGTRLLVL.

The gene calls are TRBV19 and TRBJ1-1; D is possibly TRBD1 (5 bases). CDR3 length: 15 residues. V was cut by 7 bases and J by 5 bases, with 20 bases left in between. CDR1 is LNHDA, CDR2 SQIVND, per germline (reference sequence). The CDR3 reads CASTPRMGGGTEAFF. CDR3 DNA: TGTGCCAGTACCCCAAGGATGGGGGGGGGTACTGAAGCTTTCTTT.

The rearrangement joins TRBV7-8 to TRBJ2-4; the match to TRBD1 covers 9 bases. Unmatched junction bases numbered 6, after V lost 3 bases and J lost 3 bases. CDR1 is SGHVS and CDR2 is FQNEAQ in the germline V gene. The CDR3 extends over 16 amino acids. In DNA form, the CDR3 reads TGTGCCAGCAGCTTCTGGACAGGGGAGGGCAAAAACATTCAGTACTTC. Translated, it gives CASSFWTGEGKNIQYF.

The V gene is TRBV10-3, the J gene TRBJ2-3; 9 positions agree with TRBD1. After removal of 2 bases from V and 0 bases from J, the junction contained 3 bases not matched to a gene. In germline, CDR1 is ENHRY, CDR2 SYGVKD. This CDR3 has 16 residues. CDR3 sequence: CAISEGTGPSTDTQYF. The CDR3 DNA sequence: TGTGCCATCAGTGAGGGGACAGGGCCTAGCACAGATACGCAGTATTTT.

In DNA, the CDR3 is TGTGCCAGCAGTCGGGACACCCCCACGCCCCAGCATTTT. It yields the protein CASSRDTPTPQHF. The chain has TRBV12-3 or TRBV12-4 and TRBJ1-5, with D maybe TRBD1 (6 bases). There are 13 residues in the CDR3. The ends were cut back, 5 bases at V and 9 bases at J, with 14 bases in the middle.

This clone was detected only once. V usage is TRBV5-4 and J usage is TRBJ2-1; 8 bases map to TRBD2. The junction had 7 bases not matched to a gene; V was cut back by 4 bases and J by 1 base. CDR1 and CDR2 (germline): SGHNT, YYREEE (reference sequence). This CDR3 is 16 amino acids long. The CDR3 protein is CASSPRLAQSYNEQFF. In nucleotides, the CDR3 is TGTGCCAGCAGCCCCCGACTAGCGCAATCCTACAATGAGCAGTTCTTC.

There are a few counts of this clone. The gene calls are TRBV19 and TRBJ2-5; TRBD2 matches 14 bases. V lost 1 base to trimming and J lost 5 bases; unmatched junction nucleotides: 12. The CDR3 length is 19 residues. Per the germline V gene, CDR1 is LNHDA and CDR2 is SQIVND (reference sequence). The CDR3 is CASSIAGPRLAGGRETQYF. In DNA form, the CDR3 reads TGTGCCAGTAGTATAGCTGGCCCGAGACTAGCGGGGGGGCGTGAGACCCAGTACTTC.

The gene calls are TRBV6-5 and TRBJ2-3, with TRBD1 matching 8 bases. There are 14 residues in the CDR3. From germline, CDR1 is MNHEY and CDR2 SVGAGI. V dropped 6 bases and J dropped 4; count of bases not matched to a gene: 6. The CDR3 DNA reads as TGTGCCAGCAGAAAGACAGGGGCGGCAGATACGCAGTATTTT. Its protein is CASRKTGAADTQYF.

The DNA for the CDR3 is TGTGCCAGCAGCTTTGTTTCTAGCGGAAAATCCTACAATGAGCAGTTCTTC. Protein sequence: CASSFVSSGKSYNEQFF. The gene calls are TRBV5-8 and TRBJ2-1; 7 bases fit TRBD2. V shed 2 bases, J shed 1 base, and the junction held 9 bases outside the gene matches. Per germline, CDR1 SGHTS and CDR2 YDEGEE. The CDR3 consists of 17 residues.

The chain is built from TRBV14 and TRBJ2-7; D is possibly TRBD2 (7 bases). CDR1 and CDR2 (germline): SGHDN, FVKESK. The CDR3 covers 15 residues. Trimming stripped 5 bases from V and 1 base from J, with 15 bases between. CDR3 residues: CASSKGGARSYEQYF. The CDR3 DNA follows: TGTGCCAGCAGCAAGGGGGGGGCGAGGTCCTACGAGCAGTACTTC.

The CDR3 nucleotides read TGTGCCAGCGGCGGGGTCCATAGCAATCAGCCCCAGCATTTT. Its protein product is CASGGVHSNQPQHF. The rearrangement links TRBV6-5 to TRBJ1-5, with D unresolved. CDR3 size: 14 residues. Germline V gene data show CDR1 as MNHEY and CDR2 as SVGAGI. V was clipped by 8 bases and J by 0 bases, with 11 bases between them.

This chain joins TRBV24-1 and TRBJ2-3; D gene uncertain. This CDR3 comprises 13 residues. V was pared by 2 bases and J by 2 bases, with 4 bases between. From germline, CDR1 is KGHDR and CDR2 SFDVKD. CDR3: CATSDSYTDTQYF. CDR3 coding DNA: TGTGCCACCAGTGATTCCTACACAGATACGCAGTATTTT.

The rearrangement uses TRBV12-3 or TRBV12-4 and TRBJ1-2; TRBD1 might be the D (6 bases). CDR3 length: 13 amino acids. Trimming removed 6 bases from V and 4 bases from J, with 12 bases in between. The DNA of the CDR3 is TGTGCCAGCAGATACAGGGAACTCTATGGCTACACCTTC. This encodes CASRYRELYGYTF.

V usage is TRBV5-1 and J usage is TRBJ2-5; D is unclear. CDR1 SGHRS and CDR2 YFSETQ come from the germline V gene. The V end lost 2 bases, the J end lost 5 bases, and 7 bases lay between the germline ends. The CDR3 loop spans 12 amino acids. This chain's CDR3 is CASSFALETQYF. CDR3 bases: TGCGCCAGCAGCTTTGCGTTGGAGACCCAGTACTTC.

The chain is built from TRBV28 and TRBJ1-6; D gene uncertain. Germline CDR1 is MDHEN and CDR2 is SYDVKM. The CDR3 is made up of 15 amino acids. The germline V and J ends were trimmed by 7 bases and 4 bases, with 14 bases remaining between them. Written as DNA, the CDR3 is TGTGCCAGCATTGAGGGAAGTAGTTATAATTCACCCCTCCACTTT. Translation gives CASIEGSSYNSPLHF.

The V gene is TRBV29-1, the J gene TRBJ2-7; 10 bases are a match to TRBD1. The trim removed 6 bases at V and 4 bases at J, leaving 12 bases unmatched. There are 15 residues in the CDR3. Germline CDR1 reads SQVTM; CDR2 reads ANQGSEA. CDR3 coding DNA: TGCAGCGTCCAAGGGAGGGACAGGGGAGTTTACGAGCAGTACTTC. This encodes CSVQGRDRGVYEQYF.

The DNA of the CDR3 is TGTGCCAGCAGTTTAGACTACTCCTACGAGCAGTACTTC. Amino acid sequence: CASSLDYSYEQYF. The V gene is TRBV27, the J gene TRBJ2-7; perhaps TRBD2 as D (5 bases). V was pared by 2 bases and J by 0 bases, with 5 bases between. The CDR3 covers 13 residues. CDR1 is MNHEY, CDR2 SMNVEV, per germline (reference sequence).

The genes are TRBV6-5 and TRBJ1-2; D remains unclear. Trimming removed 10 bases from V and 2 bases from J, with 14 bases in between. Germline values: CDR1 MNHEY, CDR2 SVGAGI. This CDR3 comprises 13 residues. DNA for the CDR3: TGTGCCACCACCCTCCTCGGGAACTATGGCTACACCTTC. Translated, it gives CATTLLGNYGYTF.

This clone was seen more than once but under ten times. The V and J genes are TRBV5-1 and TRBJ1-1, with D perhaps matching TRBD1 (6 bases). Trimming took off 4 bases at V and 5 bases at J, with 12 bases between the two ends. The CDR3 totals 13 residues. Germline assignment: CDR1 SGHRS and CDR2 YFSETQ. The CDR3 region has the DNA TGCGCCAGCAGCCTGGACAGACAGACTGAAGCTTTCTTT. It translates to CASSLDRQTEAFF.

This rearrangement joins TRBV19 to TRBJ1-2; 7 positions match TRBD1. Germline CDR1 is LNHDA and CDR2 is SQIVND (reference sequence). This CDR3 has 15 amino acids. V lost 0 bases, J lost 4 bases, and 5 bases stayed unmatched. The CDR3 DNA reads as TGTGCCAGTAGTATAGACCCGGACAGGCTCTATGGCTACACCTTC. It specifies CASSIDPDRLYGYTF.

This clone was counted a single time. This chain uses TRBV11-3 with TRBJ2-5; 8 bases agree with TRBD2. The CDR3 totals 15 residues. With 1 base clipped from V and 1 base from J, the junction kept 2 bases outside the gene matches. CDR1 is SGHNT, CDR2 YENEEA, per germline. CDR3 bases: TGTGCCAGCAGCTTAGGACTAGCGAGCCAAGAGACCCAGTACTTC. This gives the protein CASSLGLASQETQYF.